These T cell receptor beta chains were read from a single sample in a study of response to subunit inactivated influenza vaccine. TCRdb analysed the RT-PCR reads with MiXCR anew, one entry per CDR3 protein. The data show 500,000 or so distinct CDR3 sequences, more than 15% seen once. The material was CD4+ T cells sorted from PBMCs, obtained around 2 years after vaccination. The receptor set was obtained from a man between 50 and 69 years old who received an inactivated influenza vaccine. Each CDR3 is given with its conserved first and last residue. The order of the fields is D gene, J gene, clone size, V gene, CDR3 protein, CDR3 DNA. A D gene is named only where the DNA matches it firmly. The listing skips clone size in some rows; elsewhere it reads once, few, many or a size class.

D: TRBD1
J: TRBJ2-3
size: -
V: TRBV20-1
CDR3: CSARDVDRGFSTDTQYF
DNA: TGCAGTGCTAGAGATGTGGACAGGGGGTTTAGCACAGATACGCAGTATTTT

D: -
J: TRBJ1-1
size: -
V: TRBV7-9
CDR3: CASSIPGRLIEAFF
DNA: TGTGCCAGCAGCATCCCGGGACGCTTAATTGAAGCTTTCTTT

D: -
J: TRBJ1-4
size: -
V: TRBV27
CDR3: CASSFTEGVGEKLFF
DNA: TGTGCCAGCAGTTTCACCGAGGGGGTCGGTGAAAAACTGTTTTTT

D: -
J: TRBJ2-5
size: -
V: TRBV28
CDR3: CASSFLLRGGQETQYF
DNA: TGTGCCAGCAGTTTTCTCCTGAGAGGCGGGCAAGAGACCCAGTACTTC

D: TRBD1
J: TRBJ2-1
size: -
V: TRBV24-1
CDR3: CATSDPDGTGVINEQFF
DNA: TGTGCCACCAGTGATCCGGACGGGACAGGGGTAATCAATGAGCAGTTCTTC

D: -
J: TRBJ2-7
size: -
V: TRBV19
CDR3: CASSTAVSYEQYF
DNA: TGTGCCAGTAGTACGGCGGTCTCCTACGAGCAGTACTTC

D: -
J: TRBJ2-1
size: few
V: TRBV5-1
CDR3: CASSLVATARAYNEQFF
DNA: TGCGCCAGCAGCTTGGTGGCCACGGCCAGGGCTTACAATGAGCAGTTCTTC

D: -
J: TRBJ1-2
size: few
V: TRBV28
CDR3: CASSFGPGTYGYTF
DNA: TGTGCCAGCAGTTTTGGGCCGGGGACCTATGGCTACACCTTC

D: -
J: TRBJ1-5
size: -
V: TRBV12-3/TRBV12-4
CDR3: CASQRMAGVGQPQHF
DNA: TGTGCCAGCCAACGAATGGCAGGCGTAGGACAGCCCCAGCATTTT

D: TRBD2
J: TRBJ2-1
size: few
V: TRBV14
CDR3: CASSQVHAGGIYNEQFF
DNA: TGTGCCAGCAGCCAAGTACATGCGGGAGGGATCTACAATGAGCAGTTCTTC

D: -
J: TRBJ1-6
size: -
V: TRBV28
CDR3: CASSSGTYVSSPLHF
DNA: TGTGCCAGCAGTTCGGGGACATATGTAAGTTCACCCCTCCACTTT

D: -
J: TRBJ1-1
size: few
V: TRBV5-6
CDR3: CASSVQDRLTEAFF
DNA: TGTGCCAGCAGCGTTCAGGATAGGCTCACTGAAGCTTTCTTT

D: -
J: TRBJ2-6
size: -
V: TRBV20-1
CDR3: CSARDLTSGANVLTF
DNA: TGCAGTGCTCGGGACCTTACCTCTGGGGCCAACGTCCTGACTTTC

D: TRBD1
J: TRBJ2-7
size: -
V: TRBV28
CDR3: CASRSGTANYEQYF
DNA: TGTGCCAGCAGATCCGGGACAGCAAACTACGAGCAGTACTTC

D: -
J: TRBJ1-4
size: few
V: TRBV6-1
CDR3: CASSRGGLTNEKLFF
DNA: TGTGCCAGCAGCCGTGGGGGCCTAACTAATGAAAAACTGTTTTTT

D: -
J: TRBJ2-2
size: -
V: TRBV29-1
CDR3: CSVDTSNTGELFF
DNA: TGCAGCGTTGACACCTCCAACACCGGGGAGCTGTTTTTT

D: TRBD2
J: TRBJ2-7
size: many
V: TRBV4-1
CDR3: CASRPALAGLVLPYEQYF
DNA: TGCGCCAGCAGGCCGGCCTTAGCGGGACTAGTACTCCCCTACGAGCAGTACTTC

D: -
J: TRBJ2-1
size: few
V: TRBV7-9
CDR3: CASDTQFF
DNA: TGTGCCAGCGATACCCAGTTCTTC

D: -
J: TRBJ2-3
size: -
V: TRBV16
CDR3: CASSHVKATSTQYF
DNA: TGTGCCAGCAGCCATGTAAAGGCCACAAGTACGCAGTATTTT

D: -
J: TRBJ2-1
size: many
V: TRBV5-1
CDR3: CASSPSGGLYNEQFF
DNA: TGCGCCAGCAGTCCGAGTGGGGGCCTCTACAATGAGCAGTTCTTC

D: -
J: TRBJ2-1
size: few
V: TRBV20-1
CDR3: CSARKGGALRDEQFF
DNA: TGCAGTGCTAGGAAAGGCGGGGCCCTTCGCGATGAGCAGTTCTTC

D: -
J: TRBJ1-6
size: many
V: TRBV28
CDR3: CASSLLGDLLHF
DNA: TGTGCCAGCAGTTTATTGGGTGACCTCCTCCACTTT